These 2 T cell receptor beta chains were sequenced from one sample in a study of T cell responses to AZD1222 COVID-19 vaccine. The repertoire was sequenced with immunoSEQ multiplex PCR; TCRdb's copy has only in-frame clones and lacks some. The sample has about 150,000 clones; over 90% are singletons. Sequencing was performed on peripheral blood, taken on day 0 of AZD1222 vaccination. The receptors here all came from an adult in good health.

This clone has a single count. V usage is TRBV6-2 or TRBV6-3 and J usage is TRBJ1-5; a weak D match, TRBD1 (5 bases). V was shortened by 6 bases and J by 2 bases, with 14 bases between the two germline ends. Germline CDR1 reads MNHEY; CDR2 reads SVGEGT. There are 15 residues in the CDR3. CDR3 loop: CASSSRGRGNQPQHF. In DNA, the CDR3 is TGTGCCAGCAGCTCGAGGGGTAGGGGCAATCAGCCCCAGCATTTT.

The CDR3 sequence is CASRGQGLYEQYF. CDR3 in DNA: TGTGCCAGCAGGGGACAGGGATTATACGAGCAGTACTTC. J is TRBJ2-7 and V is TRBV6-5, with TRBD1 identical over 9 bases. Germline values: CDR1 MNHEY, CDR2 SVGAGI. V lost 6 bases, J lost 4 bases, and 4 bases stayed unmatched. There are 13 residues in the CDR3.